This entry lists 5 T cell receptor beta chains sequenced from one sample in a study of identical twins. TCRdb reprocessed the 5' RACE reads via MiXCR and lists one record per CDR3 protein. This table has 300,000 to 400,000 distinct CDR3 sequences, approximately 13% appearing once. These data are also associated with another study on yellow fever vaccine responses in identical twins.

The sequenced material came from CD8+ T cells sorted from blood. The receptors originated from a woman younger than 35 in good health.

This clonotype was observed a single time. In DNA, the CDR3 is TGCAGTGCTAGAGCGTCGACAGAATATCAAGAGACCCAGTACTTC. This sequence encodes CSARASTEYQETQYF. The chain carries TRBV20-1 and TRBJ2-5, with D possibly TRBD1 on 5 matching bases. The CDR3 has 15 residues. Germline V gene data show CDR1 as DFQATT and CDR2 as SNEGSKA (reference sequence). V lost 1 base to trimming and J lost 2 bases, with 14 bases between them.

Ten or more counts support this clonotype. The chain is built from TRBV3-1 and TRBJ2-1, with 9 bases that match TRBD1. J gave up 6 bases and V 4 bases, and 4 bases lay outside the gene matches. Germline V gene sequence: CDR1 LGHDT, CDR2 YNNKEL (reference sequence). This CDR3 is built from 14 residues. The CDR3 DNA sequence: TGTGCCAGCAGCCTAGGGACAGGGTTCAATGAGCAGTTCTTC. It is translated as CASSLGTGFNEQFF.

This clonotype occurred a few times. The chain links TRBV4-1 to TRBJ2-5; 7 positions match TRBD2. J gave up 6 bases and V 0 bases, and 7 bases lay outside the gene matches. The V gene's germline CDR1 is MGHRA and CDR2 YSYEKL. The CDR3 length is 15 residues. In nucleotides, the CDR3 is TGCGCCAGCAGCCAAGATTTGGGGGGGATGAAGACCCAGTACTTC. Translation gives CASSQDLGGMKTQYF.

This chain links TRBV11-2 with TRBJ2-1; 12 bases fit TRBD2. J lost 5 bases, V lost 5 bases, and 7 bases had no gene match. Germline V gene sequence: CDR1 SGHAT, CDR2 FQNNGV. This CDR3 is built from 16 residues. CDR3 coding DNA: TGTGCCAGCAGCCTAAGACTAGCGGGGGATCACAATGAGCAGTTCTTC. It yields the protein CASSLRLAGDHNEQFF.

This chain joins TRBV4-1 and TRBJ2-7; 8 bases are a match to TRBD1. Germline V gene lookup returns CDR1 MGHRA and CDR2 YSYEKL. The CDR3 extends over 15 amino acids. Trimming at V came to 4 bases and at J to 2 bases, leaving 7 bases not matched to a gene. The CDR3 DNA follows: TGCGCCAGCAGCCTAGACAGGGGCTACACCTACGAGCAGTACTTC. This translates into CASSLDRGYTYEQYF.